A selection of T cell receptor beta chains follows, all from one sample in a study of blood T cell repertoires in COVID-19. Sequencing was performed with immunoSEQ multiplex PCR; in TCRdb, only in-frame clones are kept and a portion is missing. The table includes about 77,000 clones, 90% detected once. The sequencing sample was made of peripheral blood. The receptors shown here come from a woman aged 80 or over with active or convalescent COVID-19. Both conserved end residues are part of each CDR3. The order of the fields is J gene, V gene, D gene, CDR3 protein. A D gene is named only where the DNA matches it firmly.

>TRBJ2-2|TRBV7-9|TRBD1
CASSTDRAFANTGELFF
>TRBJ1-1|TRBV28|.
CASMGRGTEAFF
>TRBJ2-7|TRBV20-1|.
CSHSTVHEQYF
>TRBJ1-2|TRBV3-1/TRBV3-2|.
CASSQDGTPRGGYTF
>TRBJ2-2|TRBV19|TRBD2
CASSTRLLAGGSNTGELFF
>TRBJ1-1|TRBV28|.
CASSLTPRDTEAFF
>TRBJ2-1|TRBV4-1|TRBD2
CASSLEPGTSEKFF
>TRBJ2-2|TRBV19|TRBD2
CASSGTSGGAGELFF
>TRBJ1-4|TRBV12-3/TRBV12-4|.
CASSFGEKLFF
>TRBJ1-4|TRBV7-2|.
CASSLGPGGNEKLFF
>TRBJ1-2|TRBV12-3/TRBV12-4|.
CASSLRNYGYTF
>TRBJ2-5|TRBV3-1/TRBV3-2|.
CASSQAGEPQILKTQYF
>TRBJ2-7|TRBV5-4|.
CASSLTGREQYF
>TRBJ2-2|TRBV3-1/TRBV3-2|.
CASSHSATGELFF
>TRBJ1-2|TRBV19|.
CASSIIHSYGYTF
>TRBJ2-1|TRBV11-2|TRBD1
CASSSIRDSTYNEQFF
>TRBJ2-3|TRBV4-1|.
CASSLRDTGTDTQYF
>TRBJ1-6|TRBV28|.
CASSLLGSNSPLHF
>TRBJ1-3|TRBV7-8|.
CASSLARTGITGNTIYF
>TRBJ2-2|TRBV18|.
CASSPPGARTTGELFF
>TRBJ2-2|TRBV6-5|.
CASSYSPDRYTGELFF
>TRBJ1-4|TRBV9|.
CASSVGGQGPEKLFF
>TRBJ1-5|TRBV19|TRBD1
CASSKETGYQPQHF
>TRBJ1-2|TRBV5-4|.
CASSPPGYGYTF
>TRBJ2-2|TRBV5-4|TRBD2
CASGRRSGVTGELFF
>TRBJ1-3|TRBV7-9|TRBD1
CADPRDRLSSGNTIYF
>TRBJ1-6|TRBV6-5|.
CASSYSAASYNSPLHF
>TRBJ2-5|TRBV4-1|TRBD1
CASSQVDRVQETQYF
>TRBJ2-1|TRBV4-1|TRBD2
CASSQDTLAGGQEQFF
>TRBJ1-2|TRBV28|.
CASSGPGYYGYTF
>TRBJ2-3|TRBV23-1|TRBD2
CASSPTNRIRLAGGSIPSTDTQYF
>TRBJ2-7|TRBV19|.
CASRQPPLSEQYF